What follows describes a single T cell receptor beta chain. Its antigen is currently unknown. The entry originates in a study of T-cell memory formation after mild COVID-19. As for the study in general: TCR clusters were mostly donor specific. The study's findings and limits: CD4+ contracting clones were found mainly in CM and EM, and CD8+ ones in EMRA.

The CDR3 is 15 amino acids. Germline V lookup: CDR1 SGHVS, CDR2 FQNEAQ. V lost 1 base, J lost 4 bases, and 11 bases lay in between. TCRalpha and TCRbeta libraries used 5'RACE with constant-segment primers and UMIs. TCRdb analysed the 5' RACE reads with MiXCR anew, one entry per CDR3 protein. Seen here are about 410,000 distinct CDR3 sequences, 23% observed once, and the top ten hold around 14%. Sequencing input: PBMCs or a T cell subset sorted from them (not recorded which). This chain joins TRBV7-8 and TRBJ2-1; the D gene is possibly TRBD2 (6 bases). The source of this sequence is an adult woman who had mild COVID-19 (a few samples of this study predate the infection). Cell type and time point are not known. CDR3 DNA sequence: TGTGCCAGCAGCTTAGTCGGGGCGGGGTACAATGAGCAGTTCTTC. Protein: CASSLVGAGYNEQFF.